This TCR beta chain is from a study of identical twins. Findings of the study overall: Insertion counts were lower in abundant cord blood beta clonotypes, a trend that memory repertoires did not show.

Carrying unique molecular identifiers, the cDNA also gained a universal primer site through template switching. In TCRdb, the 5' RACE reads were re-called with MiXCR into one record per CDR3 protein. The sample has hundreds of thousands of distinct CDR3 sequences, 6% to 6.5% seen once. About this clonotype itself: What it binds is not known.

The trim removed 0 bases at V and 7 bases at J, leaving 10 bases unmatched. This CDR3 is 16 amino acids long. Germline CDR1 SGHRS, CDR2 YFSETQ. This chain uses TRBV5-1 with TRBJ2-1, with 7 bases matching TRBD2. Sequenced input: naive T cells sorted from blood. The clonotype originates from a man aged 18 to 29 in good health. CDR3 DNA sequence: TGCGCCAGCAGCTTGGAATTTGGCGGGAGTAAGAATGAGCAGTTCTTC. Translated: CASSLEFGGSKNEQFF.